The next 10 T cell receptor beta chains were all read from a single sample in a study of identical twins. TCRdb reprocessed the 5' RACE reads via MiXCR and lists one record per CDR3 protein. Counted here are about 470,000 distinct CDR3 sequences, roughly 26% occurring once; the ten biggest clones make up 2.9%. This sample was shared with a second study, whose subject was T cells expressing NK-cell markers.

Sequencing was carried out using CD4+ T cells sorted from blood. Receptors were obtained from a woman aged 18-29 years in good health.

This clonotype has just a few counts. The V gene is TRBV29-1, the J gene TRBJ1-1; the D is unclear. Germline values: CDR1 SQVTM, CDR2 ANQGSEA. Trimming stripped 5 bases from V and 1 base from J, with 17 bases between. The CDR3 loop spans 15 amino acids. CDR3 sequence reads: CSVKHRFVSNTEAFF. The CDR3 DNA follows: TGCAGCGTTAAGCACAGATTTGTTTCGAACACTGAAGCTTTCTTT.

This clonotype was picked up a small number of times. The CDR3 loop is CASSRDRGWYNEQFF. The CDR3 nucleotides are TGTGCCAGCAGTAGGGACAGGGGCTGGTACAATGAGCAGTTCTTC. This chain links TRBV6-1 with TRBJ2-1; 10 bases are shared with TRBD1. Germline CDR1 MNHNS, CDR2 SASEGT. The CDR3 loop spans 15 amino acids. V was pared by 5 bases and J by 4 bases, with 5 bases of the junction left unmatched.

This clonotype was seen once. The genes are TRBV21-1 and TRBJ2-7; the D call of TRBD2 is as the table states it, not checked on the DNA. TRBV21-1 is classified as a pseudogene. CDR3 length: 18 residues. The CDR3 spells CASSAVPCGGAAGGEQYF. CDR3 nucleotides: TGTGCCAGCAGCGCCGTACCCTGCGGGGGGGCCGCTGGGGGCGAGCAGTACTTC.

The chain employs TRBV5-1 and TRBJ2-2; 8 nucleotides match TRBD1. CDR3 length: 16 amino acids. Losses at the gene ends were 1 base for V and 8 bases for J; bases not matched to a gene: 10. Germline CDR1 reads SGHRS; CDR2 reads YFSETQ. CDR3 amino acids: CASSLTTRTGGGELFF. The CDR3 DNA is TGCGCCAGCAGCTTGACAACTCGAACAGGGGGTGGGGAGCTGTTTTTT.

Notes on this clonotype: A much larger clone differs from this one at a single base, so this may be a read error. This chain connects TRBV7-2 to TRBJ2-7, with 12 bases that match TRBD2. Germline trimming cut 6 bases from V and 6 bases from J; bases unmatched to any gene: 3. Germline loops: CDR1 SGHTA, CDR2 FQGNSA. This CDR3 has 13 amino acids. CDR3 DNA sequence: TGTGCCAGCAGTCGACTAGCGGGAGTCGAGCAGTACTTC. Its translation: CASSRLAGVEQYF.

The table lists this clonotype with many counts. The chain combines TRBV6-5 with TRBJ1-1; tentatively, D is TRBD1 (5 bases). The CDR3 consists of 12 residues. V was cut by 6 bases and J by 3 bases, with 8 bases left in between. Germline-derived CDR1 and CDR2 are MNHEY and SVGAGI. The CDR3 DNA reads as TGTGCCAGCAGCCTAGGGGACACTGAAGCTTTCTTT. It is translated as CASSLGDTEAFF.

This clonotype was recorded once. The rearrangement uses TRBV20-1 and TRBJ2-7; D is possibly TRBD2 (6 bases). The CDR3 covers 15 residues. Germline CDR1 and CDR2: DFQATT and SNEGSKA (reference sequence). V gave up 8 bases and J gave up 0 bases, with 20 bases separating them. DNA for the CDR3: TGCAGTACTAAGGCTCGGGGGTCGGGCTCCTACGAGCAGTACTTC. Its translation is CSTKARGSGSYEQYF.

The chain has TRBV20-1 and TRBJ2-7, with a possible D match to TRBD1 (5 bases). CDR1 and CDR2 from the germline V gene are DFQATT and SNEGSKA (reference sequence). Deletions cut 3 bases from V and 2 bases from J, with 11 bases between. The CDR3 spans 13 residues. CDR3 amino acids: CSARQGQAYEQYF. In DNA, the CDR3 is TGCAGTGCTAGGCAGGGCCAGGCCTACGAGCAGTACTTC.

This chain uses TRBV20-1 with TRBJ2-7; D unclear. The CDR3 extends over 14 amino acids. Trimming took off 0 bases at V and 2 bases at J, with 11 bases between the two ends. The V gene's germline CDR1 is DFQATT and CDR2 SNEGSKA (reference sequence). Written as DNA, the CDR3 is TGCAGTGCTAGAGATAGACGGTTAACCTACGAGCAGTACTTC. It is translated as CSARDRRLTYEQYF.

In this sample, this clonotype turned up a few times. The chain carries TRBV10-3 and TRBJ2-2; perhaps TRBD1 as D (6 bases). The CDR3 is 12 amino acids. Germline assignment: CDR1 ENHRY and CDR2 SYGVKD. The germline V and J ends were trimmed by 8 bases and 4 bases, with 8 bases remaining between them. The DNA of the CDR3 is TGTGCCATCGGGGGCGGCACCGGGGAGCTGTTTTTT. It yields the protein CAIGGGTGELFF.